This T cell receptor beta chain comes out of a study of CD4 and CD8 cells across lung adenocarcinoma regions. Per germline, CDR1 WNHNN and CDR2 SYGVQD (reference sequence). The CDR3 covers 13 residues. V was shortened by 0 bases and J by 7 bases, with 9 bases between the two germline ends. The patients had localized lung adenocarcinoma, a non-small cell subtype. This clonotype counts as large. TCRdb processed the PCR reads anew with MiXCR; each CDR3 protein has one entry. There are about 5,100 distinct CDR3 sequences in the sample; about 60% occur only once, and approximately 15% lies in the top ten. The sequence was collected from a male donor with lung adenocarcinoma. The CD4 and CD8 labels of this study may be unreliable. The specimen sequenced was CD4+ T cells from the center of a lung tumor. The rearrangement uses TRBV10-1 and TRBJ1-2; D gene uncertain. The CDR3 DNA is TGCGCCAGCAGTGAGTCGGCGGGGTTTGGCTACACCTTC. Its translation is CASSESAGFGYTF.